This T cell receptor (beta chain) was found in a study of OX40 agonist ivuxolimab in advanced cancers. Study observations and caveats: Dose levels from 0.1 to 3.0 mg/kg saw CD4+ and CD8+ blood T cells expand clonally by week 6. Expanded clones tended on average to be more numerous among CD8+ T cells than CD4+.

TCRdb's copy holds only in-frame clones and misses some; the assay was immunoSEQ multiplex PCR. Of around 26,000 clones in the sample, approximately 80% are singletons; the top ten hold roughly 30%. No patient had autoimmune disease or received systemic immunosuppression. Regarding this clone: Its antigen remains unknown.

The sample here was CD4+ or CD8+ T cells sorted from blood, taken in a trial of the OX40 agonist ivuxolimab. The sequence was obtained from an adult with an advanced solid tumor such as melanoma, head and neck, liver or kidney cancer.

The CDR3 sequence: CARYGSVDTQYF. As DNA, the CDR3 is TGTGCCAGGTATGGGAGTGTAGATACGCAGTATTTT. The rearrangement uses TRBV27 and TRBJ2-3; TRBD2 is a possible D gene (5 bases). The CDR3 is 12 amino acids. Trimming pared 9 bases from V and 5 bases from J, leaving 12 bases between. CDR1 is MNHEY and CDR2 is SMNVEV in the germline V gene (reference sequence).